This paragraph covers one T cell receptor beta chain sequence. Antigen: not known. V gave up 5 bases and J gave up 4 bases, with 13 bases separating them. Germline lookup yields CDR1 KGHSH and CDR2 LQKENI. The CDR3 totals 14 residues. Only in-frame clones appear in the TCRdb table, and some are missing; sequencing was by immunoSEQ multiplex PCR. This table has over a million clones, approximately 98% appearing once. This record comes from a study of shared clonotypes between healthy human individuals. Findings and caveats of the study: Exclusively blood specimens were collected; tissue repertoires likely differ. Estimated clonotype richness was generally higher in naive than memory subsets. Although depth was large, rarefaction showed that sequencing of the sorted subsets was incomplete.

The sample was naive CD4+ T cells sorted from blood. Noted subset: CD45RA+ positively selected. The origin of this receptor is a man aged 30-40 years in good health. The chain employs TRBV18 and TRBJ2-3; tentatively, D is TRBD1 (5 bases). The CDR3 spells CASSFTRTPDTQYF. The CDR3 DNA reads TGTGCCAGCTCATTTACTCGGACACCAGATACGCAGTATTTT.